The entry below gives a single T cell receptor beta chain sequence along with its context. The sample holds one count of this clone. Its antigen target is currently unknown. No quality values exist for individual bases; no much larger clone is one base distant. The CDR3 measures 14 amino acids from cysteine to phenylalanine. Of all the DNA, just the CDR3 is kept, 42 bases in frame from base 1. The germline V gene supplies CDR1 KGHSH and CDR2 LQKENI. V ends up 6 bases short and J 6 bases short, with an unmatched junction base count of 6. The data are from a study of vaccination effects on CD4 cells after COVID-19 (dated by TCRdb to the early 2020s). With respect to the entire study: Participants received two doses of either the BNT162b2 or the mRNA-1273 mRNA SARS-CoV-2 vaccine. In both COVID-19 convalescent patients and infection-naive vaccine recipients, the study compared SARS-CoV-2 spike-specific CD4+ TCR repertoires from before mRNA vaccination with those from after it. A total of around eleven COVID-19 convalescent patients and a handful of SARS-CoV-2-naive healthy vaccine recipients were included in the full study. The Oncomine TCR Beta short-read assay on an Illumina iSeq 100 was used to sequence cultures from other donors in the study.

To prepare the library, the immunoSEQ multiplex PCR assay was applied. DNA from the cultured and isolated CD4+ T cells underwent TCR beta CDR3 sequencing. The study's own analysis went as follows. Non-productive TCR sequences were discarded, and reads were trimmed to the CDR3 region, with only CDR3s of 7 or more amino acids retained. The MANAFEST web app was used to pick out antigen-specific clonotypes by comparing their expansion in peptide wells with that in reference cultures. To be called positive, a clone needed expansion at FDR<0.05 compared with the reference and with all other wells, an odds ratio greater than 5, and a frequency greater than 0.1% in two replicate wells. A clonotype was defined as cross-reactive if the clonotype was significantly expanded both in SARS-CoV-2 spike wells and in at least one common cold coronavirus spike condition. CDR3 similarity was assessed by Levenshtein distance using the stringdist R package, and unrooted trees were constructed with ape in R 3.6.1. The table comes from immuneACCESS by way of TCRdb, which keeps in-frame sequences with V and J called. Part of the clones is missing from these tables; in studies checked, under half for an unresolved V gene and the rest for unknown reasons. That table supplies the V and J calls and clone size; D and trimming were determined from the DNA. The table for this sample lists around 79,000 clones; around four fifths of them were counted only once. The top ten hold roughly 1.8% of the sample.

Summary of the overall study and its limitations: Both infection-induced and vaccine-induced clones contracted markedly at late post-vaccination timepoints, which is consistent with waning T cell responses. Limitations of the study were the small number of convalescent patients and the absence of early post-infection timepoints. Among healthy vaccine recipients, nearly all vaccine-induced clones were SARS-CoV-2 mono-reactive, and only 1 of 255 was cross-reactive with common cold coronaviruses.

To identify antigen-specific CD4+ T cell clonotypes by their expansion, the ViraFEST assay first stimulated PBMC with viral peptide pools and then applied TCR sequencing. After less than 13 days of culture, CD4+ T cells were isolated with the EasySep CD4+ T cell isolation kit. Healthy vaccine recipients had no prior SARS-CoV-2 infection, confirmed by negative nucleocapsid antibodies before and after vaccination. Around 2 million PBMC per well were cultured in IMDM with around 5.3% human AB serum, 8 to 10 IU/ml IL-2 and gentamicin, plus 10 ug/ml peptides. On days 3 and 7, half of the culture medium was replaced with fresh IL-2-containing medium. Each peptide stimulation condition was cultured in triplicate wells unless otherwise noted. Using Ficoll-Paque Plus gradient centrifugation, PBMC were separated from whole blood and then either used fresh or cryopreserved at -140C. The overlapping peptide pools covered the spike proteins of SARS-CoV-2 as well as those of the common cold coronaviruses HCoV-NL63, HCoV-OC43 and HCoV-229E. Genomic DNA was extracted from cultured CD4+ T cells with the QIAamp micro DNA kit.

The source was CD4+ T cells from PBMCs cultured with HCoV-229E spike peptides, collected before COVID-19 vaccination. The cell subset or site label here, explained by the study, means: HCoV-229E spike overlapping peptide pool stimulation. The rearranged chain carries TRBV18 and TRBJ1-2; the central 11 bases match TRBD1. This receptor was obtained from a human donor who received a COVID-19 vaccine. The DNA reads as follows: TGTGCCAGCTCTTTTGGACAGGGGGCTGATGGCTACACCTTC. It is translated as CASSFGQGADGYTF.